This TCR beta chain was sequenced in a study of metastatic and nonmetastatic thyroid tumors. This clone has a handful of counts. Different DNA sequences within this sample yield the same CDR3. CDR3 length: 13 residues. V was cut by 8 bases and J by 5 bases, with 14 bases left in between. Germline CDR1 and CDR2: MNHNS and SASEGT. TCRdb redid the clone calls on the PCR reads using MiXCR. The sample shows tens of thousands of clones, 19% of them seen only once. Thyroid surgery took place with no prior treatment in any patient. The receptor was derived from a female donor with papillary thyroid cancer or a benign thyroid nodule (not recorded which). Some clones in this sample may be carry-over from other donors' samples. The sample consisted of blood. V usage is TRBV6-1 and J usage is TRBJ2-3; TRBD2 is a possible D gene (7 bases). CDR3 sequence reads: CASGGAGGDTQYF. DNA for the CDR3: TGTGCCAGCGGGGGGGCTGGCGGAGATACGCAGTATTTT.